The 9 T cell receptor beta chains presented below share a single source sample, sequenced in a study of T cells after yellow fever vaccination. TCRdb used MiXCR to reprocess the 5' RACE reads, holding one entry per CDR3 protein. Of roughly 32,000 distinct CDR3 sequences in the sample, 8% to 11% were seen once. Sequencing was performed on PBMCs, either bulk or a sorted T-cell subset (CD4+, CD8+, memory, or dextramer-sorted; not recorded which), taken around 15 days after the first yellow fever vaccination. The receptors derive from a young man who received the YFV17D yellow fever vaccine.

This clonotype has a count of ten or more. The chain uses TRBV5-6 and TRBJ2-1, with D possibly being TRBD2 (5 bases). The germline V gene has CDR1 SGHDT and CDR2 YYEEEE. Trimming shortened V by 0 bases and J by 0 bases, and 16 bases separated the two germline ends. The CDR3 loop spans 18 amino acids. The CDR3 DNA reads as TGTGCCAGCAGCTTGGTACGGCTAGCCATGAGCTCCTACAATGAGCAGTTCTTC. This codes for CASSLVRLAMSSYNEQFF.

The V and J genes are TRBV7-2 and TRBJ1-5, with D possibly TRBD1 on 5 matching bases. The germline V gene has CDR1 SGHTA and CDR2 FQGNSA. The germline V and J ends were trimmed by 1 base and 0 bases, with 7 bases remaining between them. This CDR3 has 15 amino acids. The CDR3 loop is CASSLGDGSNQPQHF. The CDR3 region has the DNA TGTGCCAGCAGCTTAGGGGACGGTAGCAATCAGCCCCAGCATTTT.

Many counts were recorded for this clonotype. This chain joins TRBV7-2 and TRBJ2-7; possible D gene TRBD2, 5 bases. Trimming took off 4 bases at V and 0 bases at J, with 16 bases between the two ends. This CDR3 comprises 16 residues. CDR1 is SGHTA and CDR2 is FQGNSA in the germline V gene. As DNA, the CDR3 is TGTGCCAGCAGCTCATTTCCCCGGGGTAGCTCCTACGAGCAGTACTTC. It codes for CASSSFPRGSSYEQYF.

This clonotype was recorded at least ten times. The rearrangement links TRBV3-1 to TRBJ2-3; tentative D call: TRBD1 (5 bases). The V gene's germline CDR1 is LGHDT and CDR2 YNNKEL (reference sequence). The V gene lost 4 bases and the J gene lost 2 bases, with 16 bases spanning the gap. The CDR3 length is 16 residues. The CDR3 region has the DNA TGTGCCAGCAGCCCATCCTCAGGGATCCCCACAGATACGCAGTATTTT. It encodes CASSPSSGIPTDTQYF.

This clonotype is classed as medium-sized. J is TRBJ2-4 and V is TRBV5-1; possibly TRBD1 for D (7 bases). Germline CDR1 SGHRS, CDR2 YFSETQ. With 0 bases removed from V and 6 bases from J, the gap between germline ends came to 10 bases. The CDR3 totals 14 residues. The CDR3 is CASSLGQGGNIQYF. The CDR3 nucleotides are TGCGCCAGCAGCTTGGGCCAGGGGGGAAACATTCAGTACTTC.

This clonotype has at least ten counts. J is TRBJ1-2 and V is TRBV5-1; D unclear. V was pared by 4 bases and J by 5 bases, with 12 bases between. In germline, CDR1 is SGHRS, CDR2 YFSETQ. The CDR3 is 13 amino acids. As DNA, the CDR3 is TGCGCCAGCAGCCCAAATGATGTGTATGGCTACACCTTC. It yields the protein CASSPNDVYGYTF.

This clonotype was detected many times. This sequence joins TRBV20-1 and TRBJ2-3, with 8 bases identical to TRBD2. CDR1 DFQATT and CDR2 SNEGSKA come from the germline V gene (reference sequence). This CDR3 is 11 amino acids long. The CDR3 here is CRRGGADTQYF. The CDR3 region has the DNA TGCAGACGGGGGGGCGCAGATACGCAGTATTTT.

This clonotype was detected many times. The chain recombines TRBV7-6 with TRBJ2-7; tentatively, D is TRBD2 (6 bases). Germline V gene data show CDR1 as SGHVS and CDR2 as FNYEAQ. The ends were cut back, 2 bases at V and 1 base at J, with 12 bases in the middle. The CDR3 length is 15 residues. The CDR3 spells CASSLWGGSSYEQYF. The CDR3 DNA reads TGTGCCAGCAGCTTATGGGGAGGCAGTTCCTACGAGCAGTACTTC.

This clonotype was picked up many times. In DNA form, the CDR3 reads TGTGCCAGCAGCTCCATTCACGGGGTCCGGACTGAAGCTTTCTTT. It is translated as CASSSIHGVRTEAFF. The chain combines TRBV5-6 with TRBJ1-1, with D unclear. Trimming took 3 bases from V and 5 from J, leaving 17 bases between them. The CDR3 contains 15 residues. CDR1 is SGHDT and CDR2 is YYEEEE in the germline V gene.